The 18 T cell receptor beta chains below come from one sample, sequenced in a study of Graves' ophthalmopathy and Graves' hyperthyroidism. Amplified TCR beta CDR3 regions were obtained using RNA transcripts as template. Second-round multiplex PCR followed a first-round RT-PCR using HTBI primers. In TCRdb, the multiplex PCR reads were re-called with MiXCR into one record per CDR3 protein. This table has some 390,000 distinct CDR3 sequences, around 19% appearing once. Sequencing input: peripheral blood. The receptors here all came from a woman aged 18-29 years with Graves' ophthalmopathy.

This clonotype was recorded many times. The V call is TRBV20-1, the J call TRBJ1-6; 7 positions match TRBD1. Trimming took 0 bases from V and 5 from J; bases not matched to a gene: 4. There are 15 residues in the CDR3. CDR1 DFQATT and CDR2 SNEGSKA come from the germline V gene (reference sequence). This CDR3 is CSARDTGTDNSPLHF. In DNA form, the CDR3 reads TGCAGTGCTAGAGATACAGGGACAGATAATTCACCCCTCCACTTT.

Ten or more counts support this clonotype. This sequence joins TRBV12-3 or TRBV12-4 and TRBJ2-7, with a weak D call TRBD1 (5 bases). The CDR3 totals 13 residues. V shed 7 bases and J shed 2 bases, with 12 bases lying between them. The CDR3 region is CASTGHFPYEQYF. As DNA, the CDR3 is TGTGCCAGCACAGGACACTTCCCCTACGAGCAGTACTTC.

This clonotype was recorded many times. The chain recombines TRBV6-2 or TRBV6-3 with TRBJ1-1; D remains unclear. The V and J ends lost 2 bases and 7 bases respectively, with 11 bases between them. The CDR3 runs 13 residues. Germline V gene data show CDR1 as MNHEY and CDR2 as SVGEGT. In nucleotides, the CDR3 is TGTGCCAGCAGTTACCTACCCGGGTATGAAGCTTTCTTT. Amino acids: CASSYLPGYEAFF.

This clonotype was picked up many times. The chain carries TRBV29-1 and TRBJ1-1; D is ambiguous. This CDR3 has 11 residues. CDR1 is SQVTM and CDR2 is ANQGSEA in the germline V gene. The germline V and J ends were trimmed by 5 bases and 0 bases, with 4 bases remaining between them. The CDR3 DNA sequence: TGCAGCGTTAGCTTGAACACTGAAGCTTTCTTT. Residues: CSVSLNTEAFF. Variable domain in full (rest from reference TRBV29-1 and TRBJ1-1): SAVISQKPSRDICQRGTSLTIQCQVDSQVTMMFWYRQQPGQSLTLIATANQGSEATYESGFVIDKFPISRPNLTFSTLTVSNMSPEDSSIYLCSVSLNTEAFFGQGTRLTVV.

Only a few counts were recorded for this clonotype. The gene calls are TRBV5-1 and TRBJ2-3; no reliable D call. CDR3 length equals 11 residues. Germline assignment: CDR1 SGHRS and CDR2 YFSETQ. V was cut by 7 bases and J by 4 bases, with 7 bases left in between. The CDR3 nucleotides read TGCGCCAGCGCCGAAGCAGATACGCAGTATTTT. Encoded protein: CASAEADTQYF. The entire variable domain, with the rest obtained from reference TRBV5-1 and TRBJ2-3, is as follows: KAGVTQTPRYLIKTRGQQVTLSCSPISGHRSVSWYQQTPGQGLQFLFEYFSETQRNKGNFPGRFSGRQFSNSRSEMNVSTLELGDSALYLCASAEADTQYFGPGTRLTVL.

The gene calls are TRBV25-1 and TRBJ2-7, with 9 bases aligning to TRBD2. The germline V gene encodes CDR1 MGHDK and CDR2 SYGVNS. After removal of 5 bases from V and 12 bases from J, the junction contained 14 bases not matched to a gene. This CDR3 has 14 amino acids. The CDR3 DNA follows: TGTGCCAGCAGTTCATTAGCGGGAGTTGGTGGCCCGTACTTC. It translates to CASSSLAGVGGPYF.

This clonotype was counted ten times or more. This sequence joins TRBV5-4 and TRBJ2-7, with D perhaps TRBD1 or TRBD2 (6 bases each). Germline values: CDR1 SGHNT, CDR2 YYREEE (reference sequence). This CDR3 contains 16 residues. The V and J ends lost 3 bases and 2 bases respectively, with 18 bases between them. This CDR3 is CASSSTFGGPTYEQYF. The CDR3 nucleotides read TGTGCCAGCAGCTCCACCTTCGGGGGCCCCACCTACGAGCAGTACTTC.

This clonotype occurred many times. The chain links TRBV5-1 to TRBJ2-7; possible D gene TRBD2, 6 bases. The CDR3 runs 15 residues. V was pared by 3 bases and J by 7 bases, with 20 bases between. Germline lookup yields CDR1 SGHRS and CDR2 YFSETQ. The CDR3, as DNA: TGCGCCAGCAGCTCTTCTGCGGGACTCAAGGGGGAGCAGTACTTC. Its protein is CASSSSAGLKGEQYF. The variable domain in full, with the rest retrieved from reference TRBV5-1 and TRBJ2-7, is KAGVTQTPRYLIKTRGQQVTLSCSPISGHRSVSWYQQTPGQGLQFLFEYFSETQRNKGNFPGRFSGRQFSNSRSEMNVSTLELGDSALYLCASSSSAGLKGEQYFGPGTRLTVT.

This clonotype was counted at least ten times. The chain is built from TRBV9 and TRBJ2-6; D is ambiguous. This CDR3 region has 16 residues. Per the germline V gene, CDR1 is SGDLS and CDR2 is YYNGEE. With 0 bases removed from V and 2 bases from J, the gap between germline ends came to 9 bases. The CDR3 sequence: CASSVGPAPGANVLTF. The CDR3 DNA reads TGTGCCAGCAGCGTAGGGCCGGCCCCTGGGGCCAACGTCCTGACTTTC.

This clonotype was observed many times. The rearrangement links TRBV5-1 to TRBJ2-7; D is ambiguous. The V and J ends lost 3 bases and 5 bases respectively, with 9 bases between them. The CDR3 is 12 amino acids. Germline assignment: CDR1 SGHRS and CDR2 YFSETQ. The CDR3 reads CASSSAPNEQYF. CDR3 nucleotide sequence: TGCGCCAGCAGCTCAGCCCCCAACGAGCAGTACTTC.

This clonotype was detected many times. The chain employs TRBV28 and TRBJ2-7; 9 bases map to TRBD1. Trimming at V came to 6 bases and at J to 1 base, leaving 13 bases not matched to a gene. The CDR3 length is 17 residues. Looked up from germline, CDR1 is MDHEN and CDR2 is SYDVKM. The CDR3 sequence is CASSHGDGTGRSYEQYF. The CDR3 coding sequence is TGTGCCAGCAGCCACGGTGATGGGACAGGGCGGTCCTACGAGCAGTACTTC.

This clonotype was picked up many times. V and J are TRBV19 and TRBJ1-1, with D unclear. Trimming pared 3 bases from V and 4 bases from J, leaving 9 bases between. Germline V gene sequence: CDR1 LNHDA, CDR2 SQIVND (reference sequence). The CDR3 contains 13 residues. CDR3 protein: CASSIPGRTEAFF. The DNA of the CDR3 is TGTGCCAGTAGTATTCCAGGCCGCACTGAAGCTTTCTTT.

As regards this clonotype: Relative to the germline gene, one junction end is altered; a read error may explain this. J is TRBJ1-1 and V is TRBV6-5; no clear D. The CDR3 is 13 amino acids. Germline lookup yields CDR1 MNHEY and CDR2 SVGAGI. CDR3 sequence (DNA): TGTGCCGGCAGTTTCCATATGAACACTGAAGCTTTCTTT. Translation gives CAGSFHMNTEAFF.

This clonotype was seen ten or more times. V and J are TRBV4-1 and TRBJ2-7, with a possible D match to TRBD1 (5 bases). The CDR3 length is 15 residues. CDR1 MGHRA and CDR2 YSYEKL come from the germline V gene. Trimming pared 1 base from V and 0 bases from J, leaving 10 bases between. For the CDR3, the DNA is TGCGCCAGCAGCCAAGGCGTAGGGGCCTCCTACGAGCAGTACTTC. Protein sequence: CASSQGVGASYEQYF.

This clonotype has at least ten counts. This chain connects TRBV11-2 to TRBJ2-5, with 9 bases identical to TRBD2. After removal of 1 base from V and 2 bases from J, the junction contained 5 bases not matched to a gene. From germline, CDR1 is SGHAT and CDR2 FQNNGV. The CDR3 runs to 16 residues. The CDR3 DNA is TGTGCCAGCAGCTTAGTCCTGGGACTAGCTCAAGAGACCCAGTACTTC. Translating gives CASSLVLGLAQETQYF.

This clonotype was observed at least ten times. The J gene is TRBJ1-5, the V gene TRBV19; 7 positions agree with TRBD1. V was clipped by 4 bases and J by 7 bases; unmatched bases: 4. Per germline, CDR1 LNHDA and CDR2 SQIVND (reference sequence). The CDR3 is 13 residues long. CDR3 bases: TGTGCCAGTAGTACCGGCAGGGGGCAGCCCCAGCATTTT. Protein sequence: CASSTGRGQPQHF.

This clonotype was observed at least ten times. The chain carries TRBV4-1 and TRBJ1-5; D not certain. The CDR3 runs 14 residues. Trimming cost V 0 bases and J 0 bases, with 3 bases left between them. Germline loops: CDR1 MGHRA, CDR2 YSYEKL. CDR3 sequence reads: CASSQDRSNQPQHF. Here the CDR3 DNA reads TGCGCCAGCAGCCAAGATCGTAGCAATCAGCCCCAGCATTTT.

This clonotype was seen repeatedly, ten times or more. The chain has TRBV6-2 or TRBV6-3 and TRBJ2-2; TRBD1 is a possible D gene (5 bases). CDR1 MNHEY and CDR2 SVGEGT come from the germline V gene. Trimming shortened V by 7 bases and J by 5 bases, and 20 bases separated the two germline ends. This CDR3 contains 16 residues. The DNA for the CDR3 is TGTGCCAGCAAATCCCCAGGGTCAACTCGGACCGGGGAGCTGTTTTTT. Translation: CASKSPGSTRTGELFF.